Listed here is a single T cell receptor beta chain. What it binds is not known. These data come from a study of Ad26.COV2.S vaccination and SARS-CoV-2 variants. Study conclusions and caveats: Among vaccine recipients, spike-specific TCR breadth exceeded that of placebo recipients.

Sample treatment: 15 to 20 received Ad26.COV2.S at low or high dose, single or two shots; 5 received placebo; per-sample allocation not given. The samples date from day 63 after the first vaccine or placebo injection. In Boston, an adult donor aged 18-55 years took part. Trimming took off 5 bases at V and 2 bases at J, with 10 bases between the two ends. The CDR3 runs to 14 residues. Germline V gives CDR1 KGHDR, CDR2 SFDVKD. Assay used: immunoSEQ multiplex PCR; TCRdb lists only in-frame clones, some missing. The sample lists about 350,000 clones, 75% to 90% seen once, with 9.5% to 12% in the top ten. The clonotype comes from a person between 18 and 60 years old who received the Ad26.COV2.S COVID-19 vaccine or a placebo. The gene calls are TRBV24-1 and TRBJ2-3; the D gene could be TRBD1 or TRBD2 (5 bases each). Sequencing used peripheral blood, obtained in a trial of Ad26.COV2.S vaccine versus placebo. In nucleotides, the CDR3 is TGTGCCACCAGTGCAGGGACGGCCACAGATACGCAGTATTTT. Protein product: CATSAGTATDTQYF.